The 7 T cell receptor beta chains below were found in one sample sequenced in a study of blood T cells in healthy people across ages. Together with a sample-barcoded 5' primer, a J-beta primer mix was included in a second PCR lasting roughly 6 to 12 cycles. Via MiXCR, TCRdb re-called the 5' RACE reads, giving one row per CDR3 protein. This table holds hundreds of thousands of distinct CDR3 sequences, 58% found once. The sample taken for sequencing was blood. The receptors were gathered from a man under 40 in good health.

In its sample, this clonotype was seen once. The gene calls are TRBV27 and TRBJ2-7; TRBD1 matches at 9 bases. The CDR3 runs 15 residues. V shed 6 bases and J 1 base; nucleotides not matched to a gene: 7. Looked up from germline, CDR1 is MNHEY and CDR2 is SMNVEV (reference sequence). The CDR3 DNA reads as TGTGCCAGCAGCCTACTGGACAGGGGATCCTACGAGCAGTACTTC. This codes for CASSLLDRGSYEQYF.

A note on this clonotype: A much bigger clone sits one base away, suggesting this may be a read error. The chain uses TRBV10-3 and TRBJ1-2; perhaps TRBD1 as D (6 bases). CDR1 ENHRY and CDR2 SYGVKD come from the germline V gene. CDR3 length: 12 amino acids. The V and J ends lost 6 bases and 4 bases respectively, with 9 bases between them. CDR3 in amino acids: CAISPDSYGYTF. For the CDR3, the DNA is TGTGCCATCAGCCCGGACAGCTATGGCTACACCTTC.

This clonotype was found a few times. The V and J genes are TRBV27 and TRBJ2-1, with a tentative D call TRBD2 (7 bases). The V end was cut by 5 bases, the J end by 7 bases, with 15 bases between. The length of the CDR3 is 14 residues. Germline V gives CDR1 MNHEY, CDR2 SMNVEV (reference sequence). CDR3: CASSTGGLGNEQFF. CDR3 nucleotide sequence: TGTGCCAGCAGTACGGGGGGCCTCGGGAATGAGCAGTTCTTC.

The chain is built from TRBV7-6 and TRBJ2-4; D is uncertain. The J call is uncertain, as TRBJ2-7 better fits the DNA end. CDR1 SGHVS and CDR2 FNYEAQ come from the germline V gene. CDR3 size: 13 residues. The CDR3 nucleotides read TGTGCCAGCAGCTTAGCACAGTACTACGAGCAGTACTTC. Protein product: CASSLAQYYEQYF.

This CDR3 reads CSARDYSSSYNSPLHF. CDR3 DNA sequence: TGCAGTGCTAGAGATTACTCGAGCTCCTATAATTCACCCCTCCACTTT. The rearrangement links TRBV20-1 to TRBJ1-6; D unresolved. Trimming took off 0 bases at V and 0 bases at J, with 9 bases between the two ends. CDR1 and CDR2 from the germline V gene are DFQATT and SNEGSKA (reference sequence). The CDR3 sequence is 16 residues long.

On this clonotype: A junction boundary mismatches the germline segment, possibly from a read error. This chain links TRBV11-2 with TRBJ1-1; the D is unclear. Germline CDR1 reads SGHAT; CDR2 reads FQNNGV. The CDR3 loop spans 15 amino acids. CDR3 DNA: TGTGCCAGCAGTGCTACAACACCCCCAGGCACTGAAACTTTCTTT. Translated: CASSATTPPGTETFF.

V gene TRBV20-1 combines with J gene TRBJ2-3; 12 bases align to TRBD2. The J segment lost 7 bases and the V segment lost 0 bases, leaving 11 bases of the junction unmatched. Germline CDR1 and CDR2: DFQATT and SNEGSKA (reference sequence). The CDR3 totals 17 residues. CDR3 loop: CSARDLASGGALYTQYF. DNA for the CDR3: TGCAGTGCTAGAGATCTGGCTAGCGGGGGGGCTCTCTATACGCAGTATTTT.